The 23 T cell receptor beta chains below were found in one sample sequenced in a study of identical twins. Each CDR3 protein gets one entry after TCRdb re-called the 5' RACE reads with MiXCR. The sample lists under 400,000 distinct CDR3 sequences; approximately 8.7% were seen once. Sequences were obtained from naive T cells sorted from blood. Receptor source: a woman aged 45-59 years in good health.

The J gene is TRBJ1-1, the V gene TRBV19, with 8 bases lining up with TRBD1. The ends lost 8 bases at V and 2 bases at J; junction bases unmatched: 7. The CDR3 loop spans 14 amino acids. CDR1 and CDR2 from the germline V gene are LNHDA and SQIVND (reference sequence). Here the CDR3 DNA reads TGTGCCAGTCTTAGAACAGGGGGAAACACTGAAGCTTTCTTT. It specifies CASLRTGGNTEAFF.

This clonotype was seen at least ten times. This chain joins TRBV9 and TRBJ2-7, with D tentatively TRBD1 (5 bases). Per the germline V gene, CDR1 is SGDLS and CDR2 is YYNGEE. V was clipped by 3 bases and J by 3 bases, with 16 bases between them. This CDR3 spans 15 amino acids. The CDR3 loop reads CASSGSVQGYYEQYF. In DNA, the CDR3 is TGTGCCAGCAGCGGGTCCGTCCAGGGCTACTACGAGCAGTACTTC.

The chain has TRBV27 and TRBJ2-1, with D hard to call. The V and J ends lost 9 bases and 4 bases respectively, with 25 bases between them. There are 17 residues in the CDR3. Per the germline V gene, CDR1 is MNHEY and CDR2 is SMNVEV (reference sequence). In DNA, the CDR3 is TGTGCCAGTTTTAGCAGCTACCAACCCCCACCATACAATGAGCAGTTCTTC. This encodes CASFSSYQPPPYNEQFF.

The chain couples TRBV6-5 to TRBJ2-7, with no clear D. The CDR3 is made up of 14 amino acids. V shed 4 bases and J shed 9 bases, with 19 bases lying between them. Germline loops: CDR1 MNHEY, CDR2 SVGAGI. CDR3 amino acids: CASSSSLSAGVQYV. As DNA, the CDR3 is TGTGCCAGCAGTTCGAGTCTAAGTGCCGGCGTGCAGTACGTC.

The CDR3 loop is CATSRSTSGRNSEQYV. The CDR3 nucleotides read TGTGCCACCAGCAGATCTACTAGCGGGAGGAACTCCGAGCAGTACGTC. The J gene is TRBJ2-7, the V gene TRBV15; 12 bases fit TRBD2. The V gene end was trimmed by 2 bases and the J gene end by 6 bases; junction bases not matched to a gene: 8. Germline V gene lookup returns CDR1 LNHNV and CDR2 YYDKDF (reference sequence). This CDR3 region has 16 residues.

This clonotype was detected a few times. The rearrangement links TRBV24-1 to TRBJ2-5; D unresolved. CDR3 length equals 12 residues. V lost 3 bases and J 5 bases, leaving 6 bases between the germline ends. CDR1 and CDR2 from the germline V gene are KGHDR and SFDVKD. The CDR3 coding sequence is TGTGCCACCAGTGATGGGATGGAGACCCAGTACTTC. The encoded protein is CATSDGMETQYF.

The chain has TRBV4-1 and TRBJ1-4; weak D call: TRBD1 (6 bases). CDR3 length equals 17 residues. The ends were cut back, 2 bases at V and 5 bases at J, with 18 bases in the middle. In germline, CDR1 is MGHRA, CDR2 YSYEKL. CDR3 amino acids: CASSQPKVGGPNEKLFF. CDR3 DNA: TGCGCCAGCAGCCAACCTAAGGTCGGGGGCCCGAATGAAAAACTGTTTTTT.

V gene TRBV6-6 combines with J gene TRBJ2-1; 9 bases line up with TRBD2. The germline CDR1 and CDR2 sequences are MNHNY and SVGAGI (reference sequence). CDR3 length: 15 amino acids. After removal of 6 bases from V and 2 bases from J, the junction contained 5 bases not matched to a gene. CDR3 region: CASSYLAGAYNEQFF. DNA for the CDR3: TGTGCCAGCAGCTATTTAGCGGGGGCCTACAATGAGCAGTTCTTC.

This clonotype was seen more than once but under ten times. The chain uses TRBV29-1 and TRBJ2-1; TRBD2 matches 12 bases. J was trimmed by 6 bases and V by 7 bases; bases with no gene match: 4. The germline gives CDR1 SQVTM, CDR2 ANQGSEA. CDR3 length: 13 amino acids. The CDR3 is CSAGTSGPNEQFF. The CDR3 region has the DNA TGCAGCGCCGGGACTAGCGGGCCCAATGAGCAGTTCTTC.

This clonotype was found a few times. The chain has TRBV20-1 and TRBJ2-5; weak D call: TRBD2 (5 bases). The V end lost 3 bases, the J end lost 2 bases, and 13 bases lay between the germline ends. This CDR3 is 14 amino acids long. The V gene's germline CDR1 is DFQATT and CDR2 SNEGSKA (reference sequence). The CDR3 nucleotides read TGCAGTGCTAGTCCAGCCCGGGGTCAAGAGACCCAGTACTTC. The encoded protein is CSASPARGQETQYF.

This chain connects TRBV9 to TRBJ1-1, with unresolved D. Germline CDR1 reads SGDLS; CDR2 reads YYNGEE. V was cut by 0 bases and J by 8 bases, with 11 bases left in between. This CDR3 comprises 13 residues. Here the CDR3 DNA reads TGTGCCAGCAGCGTAGTTCTCGTGGGGGAAGCTTTCTTT. Translated, it gives CASSVVLVGEAFF. Together with reference TRBV9 and TRBJ1-1, the CDR3 gives the full variable domain: DSGVTQTPKHLITATGQRVTLRCSPRSGDLSVYWYQQSLDQGLQFLIQYYNGEERAKGNILERFSAQQFPDLHSELNLSSLELGDSALYFCASSVVLVGEAFFGQGTRLTVV.

The CDR3: CATSDLQRTGGWELFF. The CDR3 DNA is TGTGCCACCAGTGATTTGCAGAGGACAGGGGGCTGGGAGCTGTTTTTT. This chain uses TRBV24-1 with TRBJ2-2, with 11 positions matching TRBD1. Trimming at V came to 0 bases and at J to 9 bases, leaving 5 bases not matched to a gene. Germline CDR1 reads KGHDR; CDR2 reads SFDVKD. CDR3 length: 16 residues.

This chain links TRBV20-1 with TRBJ2-7; D ambiguous. This CDR3 has 12 amino acids. Germline V gene data show CDR1 as DFQATT and CDR2 as SNEGSKA (reference sequence). The V end was cut by 8 bases, the J end by 3 bases, with 14 bases between. The DNA of the CDR3 is TGCAGTCTTCTGGTCGGCAGCTACGAGCAGTACTTC. Translation: CSLLVGSYEQYF.

This chain connects TRBV3-1 to TRBJ1-2; D unresolved. The CDR3 has 13 residues. V dropped 2 bases and J dropped 8 bases, with 12 bases sitting between them. Germline CDR1 is LGHDT and CDR2 is YNNKEL (reference sequence). The CDR3 DNA reads TGTGCCAGCAGCCAATCCATAGGGTACGGCTACACCTTC. Its protein is CASSQSIGYGYTF.

The chain recombines TRBV6-1 with TRBJ2-7, with D possibly called TRBD1 or TRBD2 (5 bases each). Germline V lookup: CDR1 MNHNS, CDR2 SASEGT. V was cut by 8 bases and J by 3 bases, with 14 bases left in between. The CDR3 extends over 13 amino acids. The CDR3 DNA is TGTGCCAGCCATTTACAGAGGGGCTACGAGCAGTACTTC. It specifies CASHLQRGYEQYF.

This clonotype was counted only a few times. The rearrangement uses TRBV12-3 or TRBV12-4 and TRBJ2-4; D gene ambiguous. V lost 7 bases, J lost 1 base, and 14 bases lay in between. The CDR3 spans 15 residues. In nucleotides, the CDR3 is TGTGCCAGCACCTTTTCGTCCGGGGCCAAAAACATTCAGTACTTC. Translation gives CASTFSSGAKNIQYF.

V is TRBV29-1 and J is TRBJ1-2; D is ambiguous. Trimming took 4 bases from V and 8 from J, leaving 17 bases between them. The CDR3 sequence is 13 residues long. Germline CDR1 SQVTM, CDR2 ANQGSEA. The DNA for the CDR3 is TGCAGCGTTGGGAACGGGGTACATGGGGGCTACACCTTC. Translation gives CSVGNGVHGGYTF.

This clonotype came up many times. The chain carries TRBV20-1 and TRBJ2-1; the match to TRBD1 covers 9 bases. Unmatched junction bases numbered 8, after V lost 0 bases and J lost 8 bases. The V gene's germline CDR1 is DFQATT and CDR2 SNEGSKA (reference sequence). The CDR3 extends over 15 amino acids. CDR3 in amino acids: CSARDTRQGVDEQFF. CDR3 nucleotide sequence: TGCAGTGCTAGAGACACTAGACAGGGGGTCGATGAGCAGTTCTTC.

The chain has TRBV25-1 and TRBJ2-2; unclear D gene. Trimming left V 2 bases short and J 0 bases short, with 13 bases between. The CDR3 spans 17 residues. Germline assignment: CDR1 MGHDK and CDR2 SYGVNS. The CDR3: CASSEVLGAPNTGELFF. In DNA form, the CDR3 reads TGTGCCAGCAGTGAAGTGTTGGGTGCCCCGAACACCGGGGAGCTGTTTTTT. Using reference TRBV25-1 and TRBJ2-2 for the parts outside the CDR3, the full variable domain is EADIYQTPRYLVIGTGKKITLECSQTMGHDKMYWYQQDPGMELHLIHYSYGVNSTEKGDLSSESTVSRIRTEHFPLTLESARPSHTSQYLCASSEVLGAPNTGELFFGEGSRLTVL.

This clonotype was seen repeatedly, ten times or more. The chain carries TRBV19 and TRBJ2-1; the match to TRBD2 covers 12 bases. V was clipped by 4 bases and J by 5 bases; unmatched bases: 3. Per germline, CDR1 LNHDA and CDR2 SQIVND (reference sequence). The CDR3 is made up of 15 amino acids. The CDR3 reads CASSTGLAGDNEQFF. In nucleotides, the CDR3 is TGTGCCAGTAGTACGGGACTAGCGGGCGACAATGAGCAGTTCTTC.

This clonotype appeared a few times. The gene calls are TRBV6-5 and TRBJ2-2; D gene uncertain. Germline loops: CDR1 MNHEY, CDR2 SVGAGI. This CDR3 region has 15 residues. With 0 bases removed from V and 5 bases from J, the gap between germline ends came to 10 bases. CDR3 DNA: TGTGCCAGCAGTTACTCTAAGCGTGGTACCGGGGAGCTGTTTTTT. This codes for CASSYSKRGTGELFF.

V and J are TRBV19 and TRBJ1-2; D is unclear. Germline loops: CDR1 LNHDA, CDR2 SQIVND (reference sequence). With 3 bases removed from V and 5 bases from J, the gap between germline ends came to 16 bases. The CDR3 has 15 residues. In DNA, the CDR3 is TGTGCCAGTAGTATTTGGCCAGAGACCGCGTATGGCTACACCTTC. Its protein product is CASSIWPETAYGYTF.

The J gene is TRBJ2-1, the V gene TRBV2; 7 positions match TRBD1. CDR3 length equals 13 residues. V shed 5 bases, J shed 10 bases, and the junction held 8 bases outside the gene matches. In germline, CDR1 is SNHLY, CDR2 FYNNEI. The CDR3 loop reads CASSTRQGGEQFF. In DNA form, the CDR3 reads TGTGCCAGCAGTACTCGACAGGGCGGGGAGCAGTTCTTC.